This T cell receptor (beta chain) was profiled in a study of shared clonotypes between healthy human individuals. V lost 8 bases and J lost 8, with 15 bases in between. The CDR3 sequence is 12 residues long. CDR1 is SQVTM and CDR2 is ANQGSEA in the germline V gene. Around 220 ng DNA, around 30,000 T cell genomes, went into each sorted-subset replicate PCR. Authors' data handling: Filtering was not the same, since immunoSEQ gave junction-only sequences without quality scores. Assay: immunoSEQ multiplex PCR; the TCRdb copy retains only in-frame clones and omits some. V, J and clone size are taken as reported in that table, and D and trimming were inferred from the DNA itself. Of about 2.3 million clones in the sample, approximately 93% were seen once. This clone was detected only once.

This chain joins TRBV29-1 and TRBJ2-2; D might be TRBD1 or TRBD2, each matching 5 bases. The receptor's source is a man younger than 30 in good health. Some clones in this sample may be carry-over from other donors' samples. The sample comprised naive CD4+ T cells from PBMCs. Subset in this sample: CD45RA+ positively selected. CDR3 nucleotides: TGCAGCTCCTGGGGGACCCGGGGGGAGCTGTTTTTT. Amino acid sequence: CSSWGTRGELFF.